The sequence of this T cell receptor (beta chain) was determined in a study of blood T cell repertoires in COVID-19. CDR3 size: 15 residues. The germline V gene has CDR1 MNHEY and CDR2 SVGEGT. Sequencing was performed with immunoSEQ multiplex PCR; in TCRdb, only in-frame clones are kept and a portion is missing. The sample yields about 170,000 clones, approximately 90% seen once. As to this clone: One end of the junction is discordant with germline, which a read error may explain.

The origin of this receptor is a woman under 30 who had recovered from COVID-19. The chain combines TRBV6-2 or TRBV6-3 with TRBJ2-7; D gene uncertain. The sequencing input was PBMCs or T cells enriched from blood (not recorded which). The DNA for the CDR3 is TGTGCCAGCAGATACTCAGCCACGTCCCCCTACGAGCAGTACTTC. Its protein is CASRYSATSPYEQYF.